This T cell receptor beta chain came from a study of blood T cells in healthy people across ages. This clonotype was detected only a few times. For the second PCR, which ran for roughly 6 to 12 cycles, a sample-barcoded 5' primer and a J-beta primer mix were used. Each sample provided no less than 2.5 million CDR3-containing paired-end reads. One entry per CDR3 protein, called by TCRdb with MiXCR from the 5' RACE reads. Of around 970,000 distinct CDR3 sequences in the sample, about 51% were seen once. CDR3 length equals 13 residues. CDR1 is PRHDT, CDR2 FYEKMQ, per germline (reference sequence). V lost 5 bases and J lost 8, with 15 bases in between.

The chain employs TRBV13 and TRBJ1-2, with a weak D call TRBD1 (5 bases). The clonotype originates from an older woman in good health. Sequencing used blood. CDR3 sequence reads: CASSSRGGYGYTF. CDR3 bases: TGTGCCAGCAGCAGTCGTGGGGGGTACGGCTACACCTTC.